Listed here are 18 T cell receptor beta chains from one sample, sequenced in a study of CD8+ T cells in alopecia areata. As the sequencing template, cDNA was produced by extracting RNA and reverse transcribing it. Produced via immunoSEQ multiplex PCR; TCRdb's table is partial and in-frame only. Counted here are some 200,000 clones, about three fifths occurring once; the ten biggest clones make up approximately 12%. Specified treatment: oral pan-JAK inhibitor, 5-10 mg twice daily. The specimen comprised CD8+ T cells sorted from blood, sampled at week 24, from a patient treated with tofacitinib. The origin of the receptors is a human donor with alopecia areata.

A few counts support this clone. The CDR3 spells CASSRYSGGIYEQYF. In DNA, the CDR3 is TGCGCCAGCAGCCGCTATAGCGGGGGGATCTACGAGCAGTACTTC. This chain links TRBV4-1 with TRBJ2-7, with 10 bases aligning to TRBD2. Germline trimming cut 4 bases from V and 3 bases from J; bases unmatched to any gene: 6. This CDR3 contains 15 residues. The germline V gene encodes CDR1 MGHRA and CDR2 YSYEKL.

The chain uses TRBV29-1 and TRBJ2-5; no firm D call. The CDR3 sequence is 13 residues long. CDR1 is SQVTM and CDR2 is ANQGSEA in the germline V gene. Between the trimmed V and J ends, which lost 8 bases and 2 bases, there was a span of 15 bases. The CDR3 sequence is CSTRSAVQETQYF. In DNA form, the CDR3 reads TGCAGCACCCGATCGGCGGTACAAGAGACCCAGTACTTC.

The J gene is TRBJ2-3, the V gene TRBV13; no clear D gene. The V gene's germline CDR1 is PRHDT and CDR2 FYEKMQ (reference sequence). The germline V and J ends were trimmed by 4 bases and 0 bases, with 14 bases remaining between them. CDR3 size: 16 residues. The CDR3 nucleotides read TGTGCCAGCAGCTCGCTGGCCTATACTAGCACAGATACGCAGTATTTT. Translation: CASSSLAYTSTDTQYF. Based on the CDR3 plus reference TRBV13 and TRBJ2-3, the full variable domain is AAGVIQSPRHLIKEKRETATLKCYPIPRHDTVYWYQQGPGQDPQFLISFYEKMQSDKGSIPDRFSAQQFSDYHSELNMSSLELGDSALYFCASSSLAYTSTDTQYFGPGTRLTVL.

Worth noting for this clone: A much larger clonotype is one base distant, so this may be a read error. This sequence joins TRBV6-1 and TRBJ1-2, with a possible D match to TRBD1 (6 bases). The V end was cut by 6 bases, the J end by 8 bases, with 10 bases between. Germline CDR1 and CDR2: MNHNS and SASEGT. The CDR3 contains 11 residues. Here the CDR3 DNA reads TGTGCCAGCAGAGAGGGGGGCGGCTACACCTTC. Translating it yields CASREGGGYTF.

Written as DNA, the CDR3 is TGTGCCACCACCCCGTCCACAGGGACTCAAGAGACCCAGTACTTC. This translates into CATTPSTGTQETQYF. The chain joins TRBV7-6 to TRBJ2-5; the D call may be TRBD1 or TRBD2 (6 bases each). Per the germline V gene, CDR1 is SGHVS and CDR2 is FNYEAQ. The CDR3 spans 15 residues. V was cut by 10 bases and J by 2 bases, with 20 bases left in between.

This clone was recorded many times. This chain links TRBV6-6 with TRBJ1-3; no reliable D call. Germline CDR1 MNHNY, CDR2 SVGAGI (reference sequence). Deletions cut 6 bases from V and 2 bases from J, with 17 bases between. CDR3 length: 16 residues. The CDR3 reads CASRISGQHPGNTIYF. CDR3 DNA: TGTGCCAGCAGGATTTCAGGTCAACACCCTGGAAACACCATATATTTT.

The V call is TRBV6-5, the J call TRBJ2-1; 11 nucleotides match TRBD2. Germline lookup yields CDR1 MNHEY and CDR2 SVGAGI. The CDR3 is 13 amino acids. Unmatched junction bases numbered 3, after V lost 8 bases and J lost 6 bases. CDR3 coding DNA: TGTGCCAGCGGGACTAGCGGATTCAATGAGCAGTTCTTC. Translated, it gives CASGTSGFNEQFF.

The chain recombines TRBV28 with TRBJ2-1, with D unclear. The CDR3 consists of 11 residues. Germline V gives CDR1 MDHEN, CDR2 SYDVKM. Trimming left V 3 bases short and J 10 bases short, with 7 bases between. CDR3 sequence reads: CASSFSSEQFF. Written as DNA, the CDR3 is TGTGCCAGCAGTTTTTCAAGCGAGCAGTTCTTC.

This chain connects TRBV2 to TRBJ2-5; unclear D gene. CDR1 SNHLY and CDR2 FYNNEI come from the germline V gene. The CDR3 is 11 residues long. Trimming took 6 bases from V and 3 from J, leaving 5 bases between them. CDR3 DNA sequence: TGTGCCAGCAGGGGCAAAGAGACCCAGTACTTC. As protein: CASRGKETQYF.

Remarks on this clone: A read error may account for a junction end that differs from germline. The J gene is TRBJ1-2, the V gene TRBV27; D ambiguous. The CDR3 spans 13 residues. The V gene's germline CDR1 is MNHEY and CDR2 SMNVEV (reference sequence). The CDR3, as DNA: TGTGCCAGCACCGGCGGTTTGGGCTATGGCTTCACCTTC. As protein: CASTGGLGYGFTF.

The CDR3 spells CASSFGTSGGDTQYF. The CDR3 DNA follows: TGTGCCAGCAGTTTTGGGACTAGCGGGGGAGATACGCAGTATTTT. J is TRBJ2-3 and V is TRBV27, with TRBD2 matching over 14 bases. This CDR3 is 15 amino acids long. Germline CDR1 reads MNHEY; CDR2 reads SMNVEV (reference sequence). V dropped 3 bases and J dropped 5; count of bases not matched to a gene: 1.

This clone turned up a few times. The chain recombines TRBV19 with TRBJ1-1; 11 bases are shared with TRBD1. V gave up 10 bases and J gave up 5 bases; unmatched junction bases: 3. Germline V gene lookup returns CDR1 LNHDA and CDR2 SQIVND (reference sequence). The CDR3 consists of 12 residues. The CDR3 region is CATRDRGTEAFF. In nucleotides, the CDR3 is TGTGCCACTAGGGACAGGGGGACTGAAGCTTTCTTT. Filled out from reference TRBV19 and TRBJ1-1, the complete variable domain reads DGGITQSPKYLFRKEGQNVTLSCEQNLNHDAMYWYRQDPGQGLRLIYYSQIVNDFQKGDIAEGYSVSREKKESFPLTVTSAQKNPTAFYLCATRDRGTEAFFGQGTRLTVV.

This rearrangement joins TRBV30 to TRBJ1-5, with D maybe TRBD1 (5 bases). CDR1 and CDR2 from the germline V gene are GTSNPN and SVGIG (reference sequence). The CDR3 covers 17 residues. With 3 bases removed from V and 0 bases from J, the gap between germline ends came to 18 bases. CDR3 sequence (DNA): TGTGCCTGGAGGGGGACGGAGCTACCCTATAGCAATCAGCCCCAGCATTTT. This encodes CAWRGTELPYSNQPQHF.

The chain carries TRBV5-6 and TRBJ1-5; no definite D call. The CDR3 length is 13 residues. The V end was cut by 0 bases, the J end by 5 bases, with 6 bases between. The germline CDR1 and CDR2 sequences are SGHDT and YYEEEE. The CDR3 loop reads CASSLGSDQPQHF. In DNA, the CDR3 is TGTGCCAGCAGCTTGGGATCAGATCAGCCCCAGCATTTT.

Here the CDR3 DNA reads TGTGCCAGCAGCGCACACAGGGGGCCGGATGAAAAACTGTTTTTT. Its translation: CASSAHRGPDEKLFF. The gene calls are TRBV5-6 and TRBJ1-4, with 9 bases identical to TRBD1. V lost 4 bases and J lost 6; bases outside the gene matches: 7. Germline V CDR1 and CDR2: SGHDT, YYEEEE. The CDR3 sequence is 15 residues long.

This clone was seen a handful of times. The chain recombines TRBV10-2 with TRBJ2-1; maybe TRBD1 (6 bases). The germline V gene encodes CDR1 WSHSY and CDR2 SAAADI. The V gene lost 7 bases and the J gene lost 5 bases, with 24 bases spanning the gap. This CDR3 contains 17 residues. For the CDR3, the DNA is TGCGCCAGCATCGGGTTTCAGGGGACGTACCCTCACAATGAGCAGTTCTTC. Its translation: CASIGFQGTYPHNEQFF.

The gene calls are TRBV30 and TRBJ2-7, with a tentative D call TRBD2 (5 bases). Germline V gene data show CDR1 as GTSNPN and CDR2 as SVGIG (reference sequence). V was clipped by 3 bases and J by 2 bases, with 8 bases between them. The CDR3 loop spans 12 amino acids. This chain's CDR3 is CAWRDSTYEQYF. In DNA form, the CDR3 reads TGTGCCTGGAGGGACTCAACCTACGAGCAGTACTTC.

This clone appeared a few times. The chain has TRBV21-1 and TRBJ2-4. TRBV21-1 corresponds to a pseudogene. CDR3 length equals 11 residues. CDR3 sequence (DNA): TGTGCCAGCAGCTCTCGGGACCCCCAGTACTTC. This translates into CASSSRDPQYF.